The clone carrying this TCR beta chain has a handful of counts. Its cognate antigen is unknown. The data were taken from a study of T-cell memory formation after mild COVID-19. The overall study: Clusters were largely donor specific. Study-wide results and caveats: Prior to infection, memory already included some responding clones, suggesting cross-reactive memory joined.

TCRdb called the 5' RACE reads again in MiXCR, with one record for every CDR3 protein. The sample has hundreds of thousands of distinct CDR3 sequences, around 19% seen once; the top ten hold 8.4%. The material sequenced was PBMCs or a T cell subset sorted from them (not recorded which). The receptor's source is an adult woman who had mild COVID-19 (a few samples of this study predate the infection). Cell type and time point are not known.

The CDR3 loop reads CSATGAGSRTEAFF. For the CDR3, the DNA is TGCAGTGCTACAGGAGCAGGGAGTCGAACTGAAGCTTTCTTT. The V call is TRBV20-1, the J call TRBJ1-1; tentative D call: TRBD1 (5 bases). The germline CDR1 and CDR2 sequences are DFQATT and SNEGSKA (reference sequence). The CDR3 runs 14 residues. The V end was cut by 4 bases, the J end by 5 bases, with 17 bases between.